This T cell receptor (beta chain) was captured in a study of spatial heterogeneity in lung cancer. Findings and caveats of the study: Tumoral mutation counts were tracked by counts of expanded intratumoral alpha and beta TCRs.

The time point is: sample taken at primary tumor resection. Samples came from approximately 65 TRACERx patients with untreated early-stage lung cancer. The sample holds many counts of this clonotype. Its antigen is not known. TCRdb re-derived calls from the 5' RACE reads in MiXCR, one entry per CDR3 protein. The table includes 9,500 to 12,000 distinct CDR3 sequences, approximately 8% detected once. The sequencing here drew on lung tumor tissue, taken at surgery. The TCR sequence derives from a female donor with early-stage non-small cell lung cancer.

CDR3 sequence (DNA): TGTGCCAGCAGCTTAGGCAGGGCGAACACTGAAGCTTTCTTT. Translation gives CASSLGRANTEAFF. The chain is built from TRBV7-3 and TRBJ1-1; the D gene is possibly TRBD1 (5 bases). Germline assignment: CDR1 SGHTA and CDR2 FQGTGA. This CDR3 spans 14 amino acids. Trimming removed 2 bases at V and 1 base at J, with 8 bases between. The full variable domain, rest sourced from reference TRBV7-3 and TRBJ1-1, is GAGVSQTPSNKVTEKGKYVELRCDPISGHTALYWYRQSLGQGPEFLIYFQGTGAADDSGLPNDRFFAVRPEGSVSTLKIQRTERGDSAVYLCASSLGRANTEAFFGQGTRLTVV.